This TCR beta chain was identified during a study of shared clonotypes between healthy human individuals. On this clone: Its antigen is not known.

All donors qualified as healthy HIV-negative adults and had experienced no recent acute infections or vaccinations. This CDR3 region has 19 residues. Germline trimming cut 4 bases from V and 3 bases from J; bases unmatched to any gene: 11. From germline, CDR1 is LGHNT and CDR2 FRNRAP. Deep-level running was used for the assay. Measured with immunoSEQ multiplex PCR; TCRdb has only the in-frame clones, and not every one. The data contain millions of clones, roughly 92% of them singletons. Study-level points and caveats: Sampling involved blood alone; tissue repertoires likely differ. The small donor group covered limited genetic and exposure diversity.

This sequence was found in a man between 18 and 35 years old in good health. Sequenced: naive CD4+ T cells sorted from blood. Noted subset: CD45RA+ positively selected. The genes are TRBV12-5 and TRBJ2-2; 13 nucleotides line up with TRBD2. This CDR3 reads CASGSTTPGLAGHTGELFF. CDR3 bases: TGTGCTAGTGGTTCCACAACACCGGGACTAGCGGGGCACACCGGGGAGCTGTTTTTT.